The 10 T cell receptor beta chains below were found in one sample sequenced in a study of T cell responses to AZD1222 COVID-19 vaccine. Using immunoSEQ multiplex PCR, the repertoire was profiled, and TCRdb retains in-frame clones only, with some absent. The data contain around 190,000 clones, around 88% of them seen just once; the ten biggest clones take up 11%. This specimen was peripheral blood, taken 28 days after the second AZD1222 dose. The receptors come from an adult who received the AZD1222 COVID-19 vaccine.

The gene calls are TRBV10-3 and TRBJ2-3, with 10 nucleotides matching TRBD2. Germline trimming cut 7 bases from V and 5 bases from J; bases unmatched to any gene: 9. The CDR3 contains 15 residues. Germline V lookup: CDR1 ENHRY, CDR2 SYGVKD. DNA for the CDR3: TGTGCCATCAATGCAATAGCGGGGGGTCAAGATACGCAGTATTTT. It codes for CAINAIAGGQDTQYF.

The chain is built from TRBV18 and TRBJ1-1, with TRBD1 identical over 9 bases. Trimming removed 6 bases from V and 4 bases from J; junction bases left unmatched: 3. Germline loops: CDR1 KGHSH, CDR2 LQKENI. This CDR3 has 13 amino acids. The DNA for the CDR3 is TGTGCCAGCTCCGAACAGGGGGCCACTGAAGCTTTCTTT. This gives the protein CASSEQGATEAFF.

The chain uses TRBV19 and TRBJ2-7; TRBD2 aligns across 9 bases. This CDR3 has 14 amino acids. The V and J ends lost 5 bases and 6 bases, in that order; junction bases with no gene match: 8. Germline V gene sequence: CDR1 LNHDA, CDR2 SQIVND (reference sequence). CDR3 coding DNA: TGTGCCAGTAGTTCGCGGGGGGGGCATGTCGAGCAGTACTTC. It translates to CASSSRGGHVEQYF.

This rearrangement joins TRBV19 to TRBJ2-7; tentative D call: TRBD2 (5 bases). Germline V gene lookup returns CDR1 LNHDA and CDR2 SQIVND (reference sequence). This CDR3 is 15 amino acids long. V was cut by 2 bases and J by 0 bases, with 11 bases left in between. CDR3 sequence reads: CASSITRESSYEQYF. The CDR3 DNA follows: TGTGCCAGTAGTATAACGAGGGAGAGCTCCTACGAGCAGTACTTC.

V gene TRBV7-2 combines with J gene TRBJ1-5, with TRBD1 identical over 8 bases. Looked up from germline, CDR1 is SGHTA and CDR2 is FQGNSA. V dropped 4 bases and J dropped 7; count of bases not matched to a gene: 9. CDR3 size: 15 residues. The CDR3 DNA is TGTGCCAGCAGCTCAATGACAGGGGCGGAGCAGCCCCAGCATTTT. Its translation: CASSSMTGAEQPQHF.

This sequence joins TRBV19 and TRBJ1-5; 8 nucleotides align to TRBD1. V gave up 7 bases and J gave up 4 bases; unmatched junction bases: 9. Germline CDR1 and CDR2: LNHDA and SQIVND (reference sequence). There are 15 residues in the CDR3. CDR3 bases: TGTGCCAGTACAAATCTCCGGGACAGGAATCAGCCCCAGCATTTT. This translates into CASTNLRDRNQPQHF.

Comments on this clone: Sequence at one end of the junction differs from germline and may be a read error. The chain uses TRBV7-7 and TRBJ2-1; 10 positions match TRBD1. CDR1 is SSHAT, CDR2 FNYEAQ, per germline (reference sequence). The CDR3 runs 13 residues. The DNA of the CDR3 is TGTGCTAGCAGCCTTGACAGGGGGCGTGAGCAGTTCTTC. It codes for CASSLDRGREQFF. Based on the CDR3 plus reference TRBV7-7 and TRBJ2-1, the full variable domain is GAGVSQSPRYKVTKRGQDVTLRCDPISSHATLYWYQQALGQGPEFLTYFNYEAQPDKSGLPSDRFSAERPEGSISTLTIQRTEQRDSAMYRCASSLDRGREQFFGPGTRLTVL.

The V and J genes are TRBV19 and TRBJ1-1; D is uncertain. Germline V lookup: CDR1 LNHDA, CDR2 SQIVND (reference sequence). Trimming removed 8 bases at V and 2 bases at J, with 9 bases between. This CDR3 has 12 amino acids. CDR3 amino acids: CASALYNTEAFF. The CDR3 DNA is TGTGCCAGTGCGCTTTACAACACTGAAGCTTTCTTT.

This CDR3 reads CASRASAGISGNTIYF. CDR3 nucleotides: TGTGCCAGCAGGGCAAGTGCAGGGATCTCTGGAAACACCATATATTTT. This rearrangement joins TRBV2 to TRBJ1-3; the D gene is possibly TRBD1 (5 bases). The germline gives CDR1 SNHLY, CDR2 FYNNEI. Trimming shortened V by 6 bases and J by 0 bases, and 15 bases separated the two germline ends. The CDR3 extends over 16 amino acids.

The V and J genes are TRBV5-6 and TRBJ1-3; D call uncertain. V dropped 2 bases and J dropped 4 bases, with 10 bases sitting between them. The CDR3 totals 14 residues. Germline V gives CDR1 SGHDT, CDR2 YYEEEE. DNA of the CDR3: TGTGCCAGCAGCTTCACGCTAAACGGAAACACCATATATTTT. Amino acids: CASSFTLNGNTIYF.